Following are 27 T cell receptor beta chains from one sample sequenced in a study of monozygotic twins with inflammatory bowel disease. For each CDR3 protein, TCRdb gives one entry from its re-call of the 5' RACE reads, without DNA. The data show a few hundred thousand distinct CDR3 sequences, and the top ten clones hold approximately 1.6%. Material for sequencing was blood. Receptors were obtained from a human donor with ulcerative colitis or Crohn's disease, or a healthy co-twin of an affected twin (not recorded which).

V gene TRBV5-1 combines with J gene TRBJ1-2; TCRdb's D call, TRBD1, is unchecked because there is no DNA. This CDR3 comprises 13 residues. Per the germline V gene, CDR1 is SGHRS and CDR2 is YFSETQ. The CDR3 protein is CASSLDWGGGYTF.

This chain uses TRBV5-1 with TRBJ2-1. Germline values: CDR1 SGHRS, CDR2 YFSETQ. The CDR3 runs to 15 residues. Here the CDR3 reads CASSGFPRSYNEQFF.

This chain joins TRBV4-1 and TRBJ2-4; with no DNA, the TCRdb D assignment of TRBD2 cannot be verified. Germline V gene data show CDR1 as MGHRA and CDR2 as YSYEKL. This CDR3 is built from 16 residues. The CDR3 region is CASSQSLTAQVDIQYF.

The chain links TRBV14 to TRBJ2-6; TCRdb lists TRBD1, though no DNA is available to test this call. Germline assignment: CDR1 SGHDN and CDR2 FVKESK. The CDR3 has 15 residues. The CDR3: CASSQGQSGANVLTF. Together with reference TRBV14 and TRBJ2-6, the CDR3 gives the full variable domain: EAGVTQFPSHSVIEKGQTVTLRCDPISGHDNLYWYRRVMGKEIKFLLHFVKESKQDESGMPNNRFLAERTGGTYSTLKVQPAELEDSGVYFCASSQGQSGANVLTFGAGSRLTVL.

This chain connects TRBV20-1 to TRBJ1-2. The CDR3 extends over 14 amino acids. The V gene's germline CDR1 is DFQATT and CDR2 SNEGSKA (reference sequence). The CDR3 here is CSARGDGITSGYTF.

The V gene is TRBV19, the J gene TRBJ2-1; TCRdb's D gene call, TRBD1, goes unchecked for lack of DNA. The germline gives CDR1 LNHDA, CDR2 SQIVND (reference sequence). The CDR3 covers 16 residues. CDR3 in amino acids: CASSISTGITYNEQFF.

The J gene is TRBJ1-5, the V gene TRBV27; TCRdb calls TRBD1, which cannot be checked without DNA. Per the germline V gene, CDR1 is MNHEY and CDR2 is SMNVEV (reference sequence). The CDR3 is 13 amino acids. This CDR3 is CASSTTWGQPQHF.

This rearrangement joins TRBV29-1 to TRBJ2-7. Germline CDR1 and CDR2: SQVTM and ANQGSEA. This CDR3 spans 12 amino acids. The CDR3: CSVEAQAYEQYF.

The J gene is TRBJ2-1, the V gene TRBV24-1; the D call of TRBD1 rests on TCRdb alone, since no DNA is present to check it. Germline lookup yields CDR1 KGHDR and CDR2 SFDVKD. The CDR3 has 15 residues. The CDR3 reads CATSDPGQGGDEQFF.

The chain joins TRBV12-3 or TRBV12-4 to TRBJ1-3; TCRdb names TRBD1, which stays unverified in the absence of DNA. This CDR3 has 19 amino acids. This chain's CDR3 is CASRNRTGRSVRSGNTIYF.

The chain uses TRBV12-3 or TRBV12-4 and TRBJ1-4; the TCRdb call, TRBD1, lacks DNA for checking. The CDR3 is made up of 15 amino acids. This CDR3 reads CASSSGQGANEKLFF.

The rearrangement uses TRBV5-4 and TRBJ2-5. The CDR3 contains 17 residues. CDR1 is SGHNT, CDR2 YYREEE, per germline (reference sequence). The CDR3 loop is CASSLALLSTNQETQYF.

This chain links TRBV27 with TRBJ2-2; the D gene TCRdb calls, TRBD2, cannot be checked with no DNA. Looked up from germline, CDR1 is MNHEY and CDR2 is SMNVEV (reference sequence). The CDR3 is made up of 14 amino acids. The CDR3 sequence is CASSHGGAPGELFF.

The CDR3 sequence: CASSIVPPTEAFF. The gene calls are TRBV19 and TRBJ1-1; the D call of TRBD1 rests on TCRdb alone, since no DNA is present to check it. The V gene's germline CDR1 is LNHDA and CDR2 SQIVND (reference sequence). The CDR3 sequence is 13 residues long.

V gene TRBV5-6 combines with J gene TRBJ1-4; TCRdb's assignment of TRBD1 cannot be checked, as there is no DNA. The CDR3 is 17 amino acids. CDR1 and CDR2 from the germline V gene are SGHDT and YYEEEE. The CDR3 is CASSAAGTGVTNEKLFF.

V usage is TRBV20-1 and J usage is TRBJ2-3; TCRdb reports TRBD2, a call that lacks DNA to check it against. Germline V lookup: CDR1 DFQATT, CDR2 SNEGSKA (reference sequence). The CDR3 runs 15 residues. The CDR3 region is CSAGSGGASADTQYF.

The CDR3 region is CIANPTGWGNEQFF. The chain combines TRBV20-1 with TRBJ2-1; TCRdb proposes TRBD1, but this gene call is untestable without DNA. The CDR3 is made up of 14 amino acids. Looked up from germline, CDR1 is DFQATT and CDR2 is SNEGSKA (reference sequence).

The chain combines TRBV12-3 or TRBV12-4 with TRBJ1-1; without DNA, the TCRdb call of TRBD1 cannot be checked. This CDR3 has 17 residues. CDR3 region: CASSCTCRAWGGTEAFF.

The chain is built from TRBV20-1 and TRBJ1-1; TCRdb calls TRBD1, which cannot be checked without DNA. This CDR3 contains 14 residues. From germline, CDR1 is DFQATT and CDR2 SNEGSKA (reference sequence). The CDR3 sequence is CSAGRTVLNTEAFF.

The chain links TRBV3-1 to TRBJ2-2; without DNA, the TCRdb call of TRBD1 cannot be checked. The CDR3 loop spans 15 amino acids. CDR1 and CDR2 (germline): LGHDT, YNNKEL (reference sequence). The CDR3 sequence is CASSQQGPTAVELFF.

The rearrangement links TRBV6-5 to TRBJ1-2; TCRdb designates TRBD1, a call that cannot be tested without DNA. Germline loops: CDR1 MNHEY, CDR2 SVGAGI. This CDR3 comprises 16 residues. The CDR3 spells CASSSLNPGPNYGYTF.

This rearrangement joins TRBV5-1 to TRBJ1-1; TCRdb designates TRBD1, a call that cannot be tested without DNA. Germline CDR1 and CDR2: SGHRS and YFSETQ. The CDR3 covers 16 residues. This chain's CDR3 is CASSSTPGTGATEAFF.

The gene calls are TRBV6-5 and TRBJ1-6; the D gene TCRdb calls, TRBD1, cannot be checked with no DNA. The CDR3 is 14 residues long. Germline V CDR1 and CDR2: MNHEY, SVGAGI. CDR3 in amino acids: CASSYGGLNSPLHF.

CDR3 loop: CASSIWREETQYF. The gene calls are TRBV19 and TRBJ2-5; TCRdb outputs TRBD2, but without DNA this stays unchecked. Germline V gene sequence: CDR1 LNHDA, CDR2 SQIVND (reference sequence). The CDR3 has 13 residues.

The V call is TRBV27, the J call TRBJ1-1; the TCRdb D gene call, TRBD1, has no DNA to confirm it. The germline CDR1 and CDR2 sequences are MNHEY and SMNVEV (reference sequence). This CDR3 has 17 residues. The CDR3 sequence: CASSSKTGGLLNPEAFF.

This chain connects TRBV20-1 to TRBJ1-1; TCRdb's D call, TRBD1, is unchecked because there is no DNA. The CDR3 runs 15 residues. CDR1 and CDR2 (germline): DFQATT, SNEGSKA (reference sequence). The CDR3 here is CSATGQRLMNTEAFF.

V and J are TRBV3-1 and TRBJ2-6. The V gene's germline CDR1 is LGHDT and CDR2 YNNKEL (reference sequence). The CDR3 runs to 14 residues. Here the CDR3 reads CASSQDTQPNVLTF.